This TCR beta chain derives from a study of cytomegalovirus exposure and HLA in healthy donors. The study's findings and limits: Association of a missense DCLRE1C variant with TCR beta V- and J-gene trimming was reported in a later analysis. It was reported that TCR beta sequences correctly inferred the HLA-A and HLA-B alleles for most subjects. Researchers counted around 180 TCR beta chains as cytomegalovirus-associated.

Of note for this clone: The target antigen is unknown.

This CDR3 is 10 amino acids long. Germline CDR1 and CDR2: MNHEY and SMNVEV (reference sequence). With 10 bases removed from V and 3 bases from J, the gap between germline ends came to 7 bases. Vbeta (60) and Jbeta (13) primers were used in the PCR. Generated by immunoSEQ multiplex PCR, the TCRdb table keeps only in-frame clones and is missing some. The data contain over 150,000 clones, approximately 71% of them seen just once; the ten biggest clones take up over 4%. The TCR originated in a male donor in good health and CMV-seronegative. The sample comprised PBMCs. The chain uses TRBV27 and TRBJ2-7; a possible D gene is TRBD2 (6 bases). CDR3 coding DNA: TGTGCCACGGGACTCTACGAGCAGTACTTC. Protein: CATGLYEQYF.